The next 6 T cell receptor beta chains were all read from a single sample in a study of early stage breast cancer tumors. Assay: immunoSEQ multiplex PCR; the TCRdb copy retains only in-frame clones and omits some. The sample records about 72,000 clones, 65% to 85% being singletons. Material for sequencing was blood. Receptors originate from a person aged 60 to 70 with breast cancer.

In DNA form, the CDR3 reads TGTGCCAGCTTGAGCGGGAGGGAGGGCTACGAGCAGTACTTC. Encoded protein: CASLSGREGYEQYF. V and J are TRBV2 and TRBJ2-7, with TRBD2 matching 10 bases. V lost 8 bases to trimming and J lost 3 bases; unmatched junction nucleotides: 7. This CDR3 is 14 amino acids long. The V gene's germline CDR1 is SNHLY and CDR2 FYNNEI.

This clone was found once. One end of the junction varies from germline; a read error may be responsible. This chain uses TRBV7-7 with TRBJ2-1; TRBD2 is a possible D gene (6 bases). The CDR3 runs 13 residues. Per germline, CDR1 SSHAT and CDR2 FNYEAQ (reference sequence). The CDR3 loop reads CASSLVSGGTAFF. DNA of the CDR3: TGTGCTAGCAGCTTGGTTTCAGGCGGGACGGCCTTCTTC.

The chain has TRBV6-5 and TRBJ2-5; D ambiguous. Trimming took 0 bases from V and 5 from J, leaving 7 bases between them. The CDR3 contains 13 residues. The V gene's germline CDR1 is MNHEY and CDR2 SVGAGI. CDR3 coding DNA: TGTGCCAGCAGTTACTCGATTGCGGAGACCCAGTACTTC. Its protein product is CASSYSIAETQYF.

CDR3 region: CASSGSSIQETQYF. CDR3 DNA sequence: TGTGCCAGCAGCGGGTCCTCGATACAAGAGACCCAGTACTTC. The gene calls are TRBV14 and TRBJ2-5, with D uncertain. The CDR3 is made up of 14 amino acids. The germline V gene has CDR1 SGHDN and CDR2 FVKESK. V was clipped by 5 bases and J by 2 bases, with 12 bases between them.

The V gene is TRBV5-1, the J gene TRBJ2-7; D is ambiguous. V lost 4 bases, J lost 3 bases, and 5 bases lay in between. CDR3 length equals 11 residues. Germline V CDR1 and CDR2: SGHRS, YFSETQ. The CDR3 loop is CASSKDYEQYF. The CDR3 DNA is TGCGCCAGCAGCAAGGACTACGAGCAGTACTTC.

This rearrangement joins TRBV5-6 to TRBJ2-5; D is undetermined. The CDR3 length is 12 residues. Germline assignment: CDR1 SGHDT and CDR2 YYEEEE. Between the trimmed V and J ends, which lost 0 bases and 4 bases, there was a span of 4 bases. Here the CDR3 reads CASSLGTETQYF. The CDR3 DNA follows: TGTGCCAGCAGCTTGGGGACAGAGACCCAGTACTTC.